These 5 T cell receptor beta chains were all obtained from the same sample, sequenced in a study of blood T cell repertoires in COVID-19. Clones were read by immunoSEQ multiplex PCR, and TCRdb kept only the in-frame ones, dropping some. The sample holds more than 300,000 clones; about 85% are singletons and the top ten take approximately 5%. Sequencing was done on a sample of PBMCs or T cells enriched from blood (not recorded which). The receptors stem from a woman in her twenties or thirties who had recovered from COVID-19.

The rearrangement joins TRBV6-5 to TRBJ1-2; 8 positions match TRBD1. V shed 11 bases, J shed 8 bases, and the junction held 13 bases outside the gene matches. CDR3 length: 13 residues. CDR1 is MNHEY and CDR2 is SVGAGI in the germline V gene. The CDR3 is CASSPTGDAGYTF. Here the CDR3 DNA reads TGTGCCTCCTCGCCGACAGGGGACGCGGGCTACACCTTC.

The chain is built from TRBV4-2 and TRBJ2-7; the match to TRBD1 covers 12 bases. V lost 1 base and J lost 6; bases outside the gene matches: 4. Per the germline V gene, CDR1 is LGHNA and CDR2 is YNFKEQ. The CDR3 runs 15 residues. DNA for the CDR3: TGTGCCAGCAGCCAAGGGGGACAGGGGGCAGGCGAGCAGTACTTC. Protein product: CASSQGGQGAGEQYF.

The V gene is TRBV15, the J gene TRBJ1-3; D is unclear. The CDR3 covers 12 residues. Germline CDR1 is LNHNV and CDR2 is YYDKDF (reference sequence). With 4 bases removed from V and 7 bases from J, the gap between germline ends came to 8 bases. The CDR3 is CATSTGMNTIYF. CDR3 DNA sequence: TGTGCCACCAGCACGGGGATGAACACCATATATTTT.

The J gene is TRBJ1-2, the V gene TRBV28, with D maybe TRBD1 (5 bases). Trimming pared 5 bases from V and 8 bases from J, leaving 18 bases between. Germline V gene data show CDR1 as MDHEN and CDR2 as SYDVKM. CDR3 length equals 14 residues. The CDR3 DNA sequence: TGTGCCAGCAGTCGCCGTATAGGGGTAGGGGGCTACACCTTC. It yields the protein CASSRRIGVGGYTF.

CDR3 DNA: TGTGCCAGCAGCCCTTGGGACAGGGGTGGGGATCAGCCCCAGCATTTT. Encoded protein: CASSPWDRGGDQPQHF. The chain is built from TRBV4-2 and TRBJ1-5, with 10 bases that match TRBD1. The junction had 8 bases not matched to a gene; V was cut back by 4 bases and J by 5 bases. Germline lookup yields CDR1 LGHNA and CDR2 YNFKEQ. The length of the CDR3 is 16 residues.